This T cell receptor (beta chain) was documented in a study of cytomegalovirus exposure and HLA in healthy donors. Donors had nominal health at sampling but likely had unrecorded immune exposures. The CDR3 runs to 14 residues. Germline V gives CDR1 LNHDA, CDR2 SQIVND (reference sequence). V was pared by 1 base and J by 2 bases, with 5 bases between. PCR employed 60 Vbeta and 13 Jbeta primers. As originally analysed: A later analysis tallied 87 million or so unique TCR beta chains, about 9.9 million of them shared. Profiling relied on immunoSEQ multiplex PCR, and the TCRdb table lists in-frame clones only, not all of them. The V and J calls and clone size were taken over from that table, and D and trimming were inferred from the DNA. The sample has tens of thousands of clones, less than 80% seen once; the top ten hold around 7%.

The chain recombines TRBV19 with TRBJ2-2; D is unclear. Sample: PBMCs. This TCR came from a woman in her thirties or forties in good health and CMV-seronegative. CDR3 in amino acids: CASSIAGNTGELFF. The CDR3 coding sequence is TGTGCCAGTAGTATAGCCGGTAACACCGGGGAGCTGTTTTTT. Looking up the rest from reference TRBV19 and TRBJ2-2 gives the full variable domain: DGGITQSPKYLFRKEGQNVTLSCEQNLNHDAMYWYRQDPGQGLRLIYYSQIVNDFQKGDIAEGYSVSREKKESFPLTVTSAQKNPTAFYLCASSIAGNTGELFFGEGSRLTVL.